The clone carrying this TCR beta chain came up once. Its target is not known. Repeated repertoire sampling spanned the course of chemoradiotherapy. Trimming at V came to 2 bases and at J to 0 bases, leaving 10 bases not matched to a gene. Germline V CDR1 and CDR2: KGHSH, LQKENI. The CDR3 length is 18 residues. The sample is drawn from a study of chemoradiotherapy in HPV16-positive cancers. Study summary: Functional T-cell assays on two HPV16-positive patients' cells defined candidate HPV-specific clones and common TCR motifs.

Study findings and constraints: Non-HPV-specific T cells did not expand in tumors during treatment, whereas candidate HPV-specific clones and E7-related motifs did. Better recurrence-free survival went with HPV-responsive T-cell expansion in HPV16-positive patients.

Method: immunoSEQ multiplex PCR; TCRdb's copy keeps in-frame clones and lacks some. Of 15,000 or so clones listed, roughly two thirds were seen once; the top ten hold around 7.6%. This receptor was obtained from a human donor with HPV-associated anogenital cancer. The chain combines TRBV18 with TRBJ1-3, with 7 bases matching TRBD1. The material was tumor tissue, obtained from a patient who underwent chemoradiotherapy. CDR3 in DNA: TGTGCCAGCTCACCATACATGGCAGGGGGAAGCTCTGGAAACACCATATATTTT. This gives the protein CASSPYMAGGSSGNTIYF.